These 19 T cell receptor beta chains share one sample of origin, sequenced in a study of blood T cell repertoires in COVID-19. TCRdb's copy holds only in-frame clones and misses some; the assay was immunoSEQ multiplex PCR. The profile shows more than 300,000 clones, roughly 90% of them singletons. Sequencing was carried out using PBMCs or T cells enriched from blood (not recorded which). These receptors were collected from a woman aged 25 to 39 who had been exposed to COVID-19.

This clone was seen more than once but under ten times. The genes are TRBV14 and TRBJ2-7; D is uncertain. V shed 4 bases and J shed 4 bases, with 14 bases lying between them. The CDR3 covers 14 residues. The germline V gene encodes CDR1 SGHDN and CDR2 FVKESK. In DNA form, the CDR3 reads TGTGCCAGCAGCCTAGCCCCCACGGGTTACGAGCAGTACTTC. Translated: CASSLAPTGYEQYF.

CDR3 nucleotide sequence: TGTGCCAGCAGCTTAGGGGCGGGGGGGCTTGGCACAGATACGCAGTATTTT. This encodes CASSLGAGGLGTDTQYF. V is TRBV7-9 and J is TRBJ2-3; 9 positions agree with TRBD2. The CDR3 loop spans 17 amino acids. The V gene end was trimmed by 1 base and the J gene end by 1 base; junction bases not matched to a gene: 6. The germline CDR1 and CDR2 sequences are SEHNR and FQNEAQ (reference sequence). The whole variable domain, filled in from reference TRBV7-9 and TRBJ2-3, reads DTGVSQNPRHKITKRGQNVTFRCDPISEHNRLYWYRQTLGQGPEFLTYFQNEAQLEKSRLLSDRFSAERPKGSFSTLEIQRTEQGDSAMYLCASSLGAGGLGTDTQYFGPGTRLTVL.

V usage is TRBV5-1 and J usage is TRBJ2-2; D is perhaps TRBD2 (5 bases). Trimming cost V 1 base and J 6 bases, with 13 bases left between them. The CDR3 totals 15 residues. Germline CDR1 reads SGHRS; CDR2 reads YFSETQ. Here the CDR3 DNA reads TGCGCCAGCAGCTTGCCTAGCCACCCCCCCGGGGAGCTGTTTTTT. Protein: CASSLPSHPPGELFF.

The V gene is TRBV6-1, the J gene TRBJ1-5, with TRBD1 matching over 7 bases. Germline V gives CDR1 MNHNS, CDR2 SASEGT. This CDR3 contains 14 residues. Trimming at V came to 2 bases and at J to 4 bases, leaving 2 bases not matched to a gene. In nucleotides, the CDR3 is TGTGCCAGCAGTGAATTGACAGGGAATCAGCCCCAGCATTTT. Protein sequence: CASSELTGNQPQHF.

The V call is TRBV10-3, the J call TRBJ1-2; 7 positions agree with TRBD1. V lost 6 bases and J lost 3; bases outside the gene matches: 4. Germline CDR1 ENHRY, CDR2 SYGVKD. The CDR3 is made up of 13 amino acids. CDR3 protein: CAIRDRRDYGYTF. The CDR3 nucleotides read TGTGCCATCAGGGACAGGCGCGACTATGGCTACACCTTC.

The chain employs TRBV28 and TRBJ1-1; no reliable D call. V dropped 6 bases and J dropped 5 bases, with 13 bases sitting between them. CDR3 length: 13 amino acids. Germline V gene sequence: CDR1 MDHEN, CDR2 SYDVKM. CDR3 loop: CASSLLPGTEAFF. The CDR3, as DNA: TGTGCCAGCAGCCTGCTCCCGGGTACTGAAGCTTTCTTT.

This chain's CDR3 is CAINTGGVRGTEAFF. As DNA, the CDR3 is TGTGCCATCAATACAGGGGGAGTGAGGGGCACTGAAGCTTTCTTT. The chain carries TRBV10-3 and TRBJ1-1; 8 nucleotides line up with TRBD1. Germline loops: CDR1 ENHRY, CDR2 SYGVKD. V lost 7 bases to trimming and J lost 4 bases; unmatched junction nucleotides: 11. The length of the CDR3 is 15 residues.

This clone was recorded only once. The CDR3 DNA is TGTGCCAGCAGCGTAGTGGGCAGCCAACTCACTGAAGCTTTCTTT. It is translated as CASSVVGSQLTEAFF. This chain connects TRBV9 to TRBJ1-1, with unresolved D. The V and J ends lost 0 bases and 4 bases respectively, with 13 bases between them. CDR1 and CDR2 (germline): SGDLS, YYNGEE. This CDR3 is 15 amino acids long.

The chain recombines TRBV6-5 with TRBJ1-4; D unclear. Trimming took 0 bases from V and 8 from J, leaving 13 bases between them. The CDR3 has 15 residues. Germline V lookup: CDR1 MNHEY, CDR2 SVGAGI. In DNA, the CDR3 is TGTGCCAGCAGTTACTCGAGAGGGTCAAACGAAAAACTGTTTTTT. It translates to CASSYSRGSNEKLFF.

The chain uses TRBV3-1 (or the pseudogene TRBV3-2) and TRBJ2-3, with 12 bases fitting TRBD2. V shed 1 base and J 0 bases; nucleotides not matched to a gene: 5. This CDR3 spans 18 amino acids. The germline V gene encodes CDR1 LGHDT and CDR2 YNNKEL (reference sequence). The CDR3 reads CASSQGSLAGGSTDTQYF. The CDR3 bases are TGTGCCAGCAGCCAAGGATCGCTAGCGGGGGGGAGCACAGATACGCAGTATTTT.

The chain recombines TRBV2 with TRBJ1-2, with 11 bases aligning to TRBD1. This CDR3 has 14 residues. CDR1 SNHLY and CDR2 FYNNEI come from the germline V gene. Trimming cost V 8 bases and J 8 bases; bases outside gene matches: 10. This CDR3 is CASGREGQGEGYTF. For the CDR3, the DNA is TGTGCCAGCGGTCGAGAGGGACAGGGGGAAGGCTACACCTTC. Combining the CDR3 with reference TRBV2 and TRBJ1-2 gives the whole variable domain EPEVTQTPSHQVTQMGQEVILRCVPISNHLYFYWYRQILGQKVEFLVSFYNNEISEKSEIFDDQFSVERPDGSNFTLKIRSTKLEDSAMYFCASGREGQGEGYTFGSGTRLTVV.

V gene TRBV27 combines with J gene TRBJ1-2, with 10 bases matching TRBD1. The CDR3 runs to 14 residues. J was trimmed by 7 bases and V by 5 bases; bases with no gene match: 7. In germline, CDR1 is MNHEY, CDR2 SMNVEV (reference sequence). CDR3 coding DNA: TGTGCCAGCAGTGGAGAGGACAGGGGGGCTGGCTACACCTTC. This translates into CASSGEDRGAGYTF.

The chain links TRBV7-2 to TRBJ1-3, with 7 bases matching TRBD1. Germline V gene data show CDR1 as SGHTA and CDR2 as FQGNSA. With V trimmed by 6 bases and J by 1 base, 6 bases remained unmatched. CDR3 length equals 15 residues. The CDR3 here is CASSASTGSGNTIYF. The CDR3, as DNA: TGTGCCAGCAGTGCGTCGACAGGGTCTGGAAACACCATATATTTT.

This chain links TRBV29-1 with TRBJ2-7, with D possibly being TRBD2 (5 bases). Germline V gives CDR1 SQVTM, CDR2 ANQGSEA. With 4 bases removed from V and 2 bases from J, the gap between germline ends came to 9 bases. This CDR3 has 12 residues. The CDR3 coding sequence is TGCAGCGTTGGGTACGGGGCCTACGAGCAGTACTTC. It is translated as CSVGYGAYEQYF.

The chain couples TRBV3-1 (or the pseudogene TRBV3-2) to TRBJ1-2, with 9 bases that match TRBD1. CDR3 size: 17 residues. Germline values: CDR1 LGHDT, CDR2 YNNKEL (reference sequence). J lost 8 bases, V lost 1 base, and 14 bases had no gene match. Here the CDR3 DNA reads TGTGCCAGCAGCCAAGGGCCGGGTAAGGGACAGGGTACCGGCTACACCTTC. This sequence encodes CASSQGPGKGQGTGYTF.

This sequence joins TRBV7-2 and TRBJ1-3; 7 bases fit TRBD1. J gave up 4 bases and V 5 bases, and 14 bases lay outside the gene matches. Germline values: CDR1 SGHTA, CDR2 FQGNSA. The CDR3 consists of 17 residues. This CDR3 is CASSVTRVTGTGNTIYF. The CDR3 bases are TGTGCCAGCAGCGTCACGAGGGTGACAGGGACAGGAAACACCATATATTTT. The entire variable domain, with the rest obtained from reference TRBV7-2 and TRBJ1-3, is as follows: GAGVSQSPSNKVTEKGKDVELRCDPISGHTALYWYRQSLGQGLEFLIYFQGNSAPDKSGLPSDRFSAERTGGSVSTLTIQRTQQEDSAVYLCASSVTRVTGTGNTIYFGEGSWLTVV.

This rearrangement joins TRBV4-3 to TRBJ1-3; D is perhaps TRBD1 (5 bases). The ends were cut back, 0 bases at V and 4 bases at J, with 13 bases in the middle. Looked up from germline, CDR1 is LGHNA and CDR2 is YSLEER. This CDR3 has 16 amino acids. This CDR3 is CASSQDLVTVGNTIYF. The CDR3 DNA sequence: TGCGCCAGCAGCCAAGATCTAGTGACAGTGGGAAACACCATATATTTT.

This clone occurred once. Additional DNA sequences in this sample encode the identical CDR3. The chain carries TRBV5-1 and TRBJ1-2; TRBD1 aligns across 8 bases. The junction had 8 bases not matched to a gene; V was cut back by 5 bases and J by 8 bases. Germline V gene lookup returns CDR1 SGHRS and CDR2 YFSETQ. The CDR3 is 13 residues long. The CDR3 reads CASSLGQGGGYTF. As DNA, the CDR3 is TGCGCCAGCAGTCTCGGACAGGGAGGAGGCTACACCTTC.

The chain has TRBV6-5 and TRBJ2-7; 7 bases align to TRBD1. V lost 6 bases to trimming and J lost 2 bases; unmatched junction nucleotides: 10. The CDR3 runs 15 residues. The germline V gene has CDR1 MNHEY and CDR2 SVGAGI. The CDR3 DNA follows: TGTGCCAGCAGGCCAGGCAGGGGGATAGCCTACGAGCAGTACTTC. This codes for CASRPGRGIAYEQYF.